This T cell receptor beta chain emerged from a study of T cell responses to AZD1222 COVID-19 vaccine. This CDR3 spans 15 amino acids. Between the trimmed V and J ends, which lost 0 bases and 2 bases, there was a span of 11 bases. The germline CDR1 and CDR2 sequences are SGHRS and YFSETQ. Study-level results: A mostly white British donor set with more females was recruited, and clonal diversity was possibly underestimated. Two doses of AZD1222 preceded a rise in Spike-specific TCR breadth and depth.

Second doses at about 4 or about 12 weeks were pooled. A word on this clone: Its matching antigen is unknown.

The table came from immunoSEQ multiplex PCR; TCRdb's copy has only in-frame clones and leaves some out. The sample lists some 140,000 clones; roughly nine tenths were seen once. The genes are TRBV5-1 and TRBJ1-1; tentative D call: TRBD1 (5 bases). This TCR derives from an adult who received the AZD1222 COVID-19 vaccine. Here the sequenced sample was peripheral blood, taken 28 days after the second AZD1222 dose. Written as DNA, the CDR3 is TGCGCCAGCAGCTTGGCCGGGACGGTAAACACTGAAGCTTTCTTT. Protein: CASSLAGTVNTEAFF.